The clone carrying this T cell receptor beta chain was picked up one time. V shed 3 bases and J shed 1 base, with 8 bases lying between them. The CDR3 runs to 14 residues. The germline CDR1 and CDR2 sequences are SNHLY and FYNNEI. These data originate in a study of blood T cell repertoires in COVID-19. The data were produced by immunoSEQ multiplex PCR, yet TCRdb's version contains in-frame clones alone and is incomplete. The sample includes approximately 100,000 clones, less than 85% of them seen just once. The source material was peripheral blood. This TCR came from a woman between 65 and 79 years old with active or convalescent COVID-19. The chain links TRBV2 to TRBJ2-3; D remains ambiguous. Here the CDR3 reads CASSESSRTDTQYF. DNA for the CDR3: TGTGCCAGCAGTGAGTCAAGCCGCACAGATACGCAGTATTTT.